This entry concerns a single T cell receptor (beta chain). Its target is not known. This sample was included in a study of cytomegalovirus exposure and HLA in healthy donors. Study-wide results and caveats: CMV serostatus stood as the only immune exposure information on hand.

Germline CDR1 is GTSNPN and CDR2 is SVGIG (reference sequence). The V gene lost 2 bases and the J gene lost 1 base, with 3 bases spanning the gap. The CDR3 extends over 12 amino acids. Amplification used 60 Vbeta primers and 13 Jbeta primers. TCRdb's copy holds only in-frame clones and misses some; the assay was immunoSEQ multiplex PCR. Counted here are approximately 110,000 clones, 79% occurring once; the ten biggest clones make up approximately 3%. Sample: PBMCs. The sequence derives from a woman aged 40 to 50 in good health and CMV-seronegative. The genes are TRBV30 and TRBJ2-1; D gene uncertain. As DNA, the CDR3 is TGTGCCTGGAGTCCTTCCTACAATGAGCAGTTCTTC. Its translation: CAWSPSYNEQFF.